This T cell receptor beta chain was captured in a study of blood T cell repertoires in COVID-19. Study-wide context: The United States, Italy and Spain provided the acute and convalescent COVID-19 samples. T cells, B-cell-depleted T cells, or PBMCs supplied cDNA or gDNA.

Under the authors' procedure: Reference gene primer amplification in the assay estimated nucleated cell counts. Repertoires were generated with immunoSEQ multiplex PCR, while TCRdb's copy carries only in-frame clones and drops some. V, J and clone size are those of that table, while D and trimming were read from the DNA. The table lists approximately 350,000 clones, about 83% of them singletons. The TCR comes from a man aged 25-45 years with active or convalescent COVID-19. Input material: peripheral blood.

The CDR3 nucleotides are TGTGCCTGGAACAGGTCCCCGAGTAGCAATCAGCCCCAGCATTTT. It yields the protein CAWNRSPSSNQPQHF. This chain connects TRBV30 to TRBJ1-5; a weak D match, TRBD1 (5 bases). The CDR3 length is 15 residues. V was cut by 4 bases and J by 0 bases, with 13 bases left in between. CDR1 and CDR2 (germline): GTSNPN, SVGIG (reference sequence).